These 4 T cell receptor beta chains were all obtained from the same sample, sequenced in a study of T-cell reconstitution after alpha-beta-depleted transplantation in children (dated by TCRdb to 2016 to 2017). The method behind the library was PCR. TCRdb names Illumina HiSeq 2500 as the instrument used. TCR library preparation used molecular barcoding, with unique molecular identifiers applied to normalize quantification of the TCRbeta repertoire. TCRdb itself trimmed the public reads at Q25 with fastp, ran MiXCR and retained productive beta chains. Rows with a matching CDR3 protein are joined into one entry that keeps the most common DNA and genes. This sample gives a few thousand distinct CDR3 sequences in total; about an eighth of them show up just once. Clones ranked in the top ten supply more than 60% of the sample. The treatment or condition label, as the study defines it: allogeneic hematopoietic cell transplantation with graft depleted of TCRalphabeta T cells and CD19 B cells.

The specimen was PBMCs, mostly from graft donor cells, collected 360 days after TCRalphabeta/CD19-depleted stem cell transplant. The origin of the receptors is a patient under 10 years old who had a stem cell transplant for inherited bone marrow failure, so the T cells may come from the graft donor.

This clonotype was observed many times. The CDR3 loop reads CASSDFTHYEQYF. For the CDR3, the DNA is TGTGCCAGCAGTGACTTTACTCACTACGAGCAGTACTTC. The chain is built from TRBV25-1 and TRBJ2-7; D remains unclear. There are 13 residues in the CDR3. Germline V lookup: CDR1 MGHDK, CDR2 SYGVNS. Trimming stripped 3 bases from V and 3 bases from J, with 9 bases between.

This clonotype was recorded many times. This chain links TRBV7-9 with TRBJ2-3; maybe TRBD2 (6 bases). This CDR3 comprises 16 residues. Trimming shortened V by 1 base and J by 6 bases, and 17 bases separated the two germline ends. Germline lookup yields CDR1 SEHNR and CDR2 FQNEAQ (reference sequence). The CDR3 protein is CASSLGVLVGGDTQYF. CDR3 DNA: TGTGCCAGCAGCTTAGGGGTGCTTGTGGGGGGTGATACGCAGTATTTT.

In this sample, this clonotype turned up many times. This sequence joins TRBV11-3 and TRBJ2-1; tentatively, D is TRBD2 (6 bases). This CDR3 is built from 14 residues. The ends were cut back, 3 bases at V and 7 bases at J, with 13 bases in the middle. Germline V gene data show CDR1 as SGHNT and CDR2 as YENEEA. Here the CDR3 reads CASSFSGLRNEQFF. The CDR3 nucleotides read TGTGCCAGCAGCTTCAGCGGGCTGCGGAATGAGCAGTTCTTC.

This clonotype occurred many times. The V and J genes are TRBV6-5 and TRBJ1-1, with D possibly matching TRBD1 (5 bases). Per the germline V gene, CDR1 is MNHEY and CDR2 is SVGAGI. The CDR3 sequence is 12 residues long. Trimming removed 1 base at V and 8 bases at J, with 8 bases between. The CDR3 region is CASSYWGREAFF. CDR3 coding DNA: TGTGCCAGCAGTTACTGGGGCAGGGAAGCTTTCTTT.